These 9 T cell receptor beta chains share one sample of origin, sequenced in a study of patients and donors after allogeneic stem cell transplantation. MiXCR, applied by TCRdb to the RT-PCR reads, yields one record per CDR3 protein. This table holds 150,000 to 250,000 distinct CDR3 sequences, around two fifths found once. The sample comprised blood, either unsorted or a sorted T cell fraction (not recorded which). The receptor set was obtained from a human donor who was either an allogeneic HSCT recipient or a stem cell or donor lymphocyte infusion donor (not recorded which). It is not recorded whose cells these are; they may come from a transplant donor.

This chain connects TRBV9 to TRBJ1-3; D is uncertain. Trimming removed 8 bases from V and 0 bases from J, with 9 bases in between. From germline, CDR1 is SGDLS and CDR2 YYNGEE. The CDR3 contains 13 residues. The CDR3 is CASSRSSGNTIYF. The CDR3 nucleotides read TGTGCCAGTTCTCGTAGCTCTGGAAACACCATATATTTT.

In its sample, this clonotype was seen a few times. The chain recombines TRBV13 with TRBJ1-1; perhaps TRBD1 as D (6 bases). Trimming shortened V by 1 base and J by 1 base, and 19 bases separated the two germline ends. Germline V gene sequence: CDR1 PRHDT, CDR2 FYEKMQ (reference sequence). This CDR3 has 18 amino acids. The CDR3 DNA follows: TGTGCCAGCAGCTTAGATTCGGGGGGCGGCTTGCGGAACACTGAAGCTTTCTTT. Translated, it gives CASSLDSGGGLRNTEAFF.

J is TRBJ1-1 and V is TRBV7-2; D not resolved. This CDR3 contains 13 residues. CDR1 SGHTA and CDR2 FQGNSA come from the germline V gene. V lost 3 bases and J lost 5, with 10 bases in between. The CDR3 reads CASSFPTRTEAFF. In nucleotides, the CDR3 is TGTGCCAGCAGCTTTCCAACCCGGACTGAAGCTTTCTTT.

The chain combines TRBV14 with TRBJ2-6; no definite D call. Looked up from germline, CDR1 is SGHDN and CDR2 is FVKESK. The CDR3 covers 15 residues. Between the trimmed V and J ends, which lost 5 bases and 1 base, there was a span of 9 bases. CDR3 sequence reads: CASSVLGSGANVLTF. The CDR3 DNA follows: TGTGCCAGCAGCGTCCTGGGTTCTGGGGCCAACGTCCTGACTTTC.

This clonotype appeared a few times. The chain has TRBV5-1 and TRBJ1-5; TRBD1 matches 7 bases. Per the germline V gene, CDR1 is SGHRS and CDR2 is YFSETQ. The J segment lost 6 bases and the V segment lost 2 bases, leaving 5 bases of the junction unmatched. This CDR3 spans 14 amino acids. The CDR3 spells CASSLGQAGQPQHF. The CDR3 nucleotides are TGCGCCAGCAGCTTAGGACAGGCAGGTCAGCCCCAGCATTTT.

CDR3 residues: CASSQDRRSSYEQYF. CDR3 DNA sequence: TGCGCCAGCAGCCAAGATCGACGGTCCTCCTACGAGCAGTACTTC. V gene TRBV4-3 combines with J gene TRBJ2-7, with D unresolved. The CDR3 contains 15 residues. The germline V gene has CDR1 LGHNA and CDR2 YSLEER. V was shortened by 0 bases and J by 0 bases, with 9 bases between the two germline ends.

This clonotype appeared a single time. The chain is built from TRBV5-6 and TRBJ2-3; 12 bases map to TRBD2. With 0 bases clipped from V and 7 bases from J, the junction kept 3 bases outside the gene matches. The CDR3 has 15 residues. Germline lookup yields CDR1 SGHDT and CDR2 YYEEEE. CDR3 nucleotides: TGTGCCAGCAGCTTGGGACTAGCGGGGGTGTATACGCAGTATTTT. Amino acid sequence: CASSLGLAGVYTQYF. Looking up the rest from reference TRBV5-6 and TRBJ2-3 gives the full variable domain: DAGVTQSPTHLIKTRGQQVTLRCSPKSGHDTVSWYQQALGQGPQFIFQYYEEEERQRGNFPDRFSGHQFPNYSSELNVNALLLGDSALYLCASSLGLAGVYTQYFGPGTRLTVL.

The V gene is TRBV5-1, the J gene TRBJ1-5; a possible D gene is TRBD1 (5 bases). The CDR3 totals 15 residues. Germline V gene sequence: CDR1 SGHRS, CDR2 YFSETQ. V lost 0 bases, J lost 8 bases, and 15 bases lay in between. CDR3 nucleotides: TGCGCCAGCAGCTTGGATCCAGGCGGCAGGGAGCCCCAGCATTTT. Amino acids: CASSLDPGGREPQHF.

DNA for the CDR3: TGTGCCAGCAGTGAGTTCTCCCGGACAGGGAACGAGCAGTACTTC. Translation: CASSEFSRTGNEQYF. The rearrangement uses TRBV25-1 and TRBJ2-7; 8 nucleotides agree with TRBD1. Germline V lookup: CDR1 MGHDK, CDR2 SYGVNS. V gave up 3 bases and J gave up 5 bases; unmatched junction bases: 9. The CDR3 is 15 amino acids.